Shown below are 27 T cell receptor beta chains from a single sample sequenced in a study of cytomegalovirus exposure and HLA in healthy donors. The method was immunoSEQ multiplex PCR; TCRdb's version includes in-frame clones alone and lacks a portion of them. Of around 150,000 clones listed, 70% to 90% are singletons. The sample comprised PBMCs. These receptors were obtained from a woman aged 18-29 years in good health and CMV-seropositive.

The chain combines TRBV10-3 with TRBJ2-7; 8 positions agree with TRBD2. Germline values: CDR1 ENHRY, CDR2 SYGVKD. The CDR3 contains 13 residues. Trimming cost V 10 bases and J 3 bases; bases outside gene matches: 8. The CDR3: CASRLATRYEQYF. Written as DNA, the CDR3 is TGTGCCAGCAGACTAGCGACCCGCTACGAGCAGTACTTC.

The CDR3 is CASSIQGAHYGYTF. The CDR3 nucleotides read TGTGCCAGTAGTATTCAGGGGGCCCACTATGGCTACACCTTC. This chain links TRBV19 with TRBJ1-2; TRBD1 agrees at 8 bases. The J segment lost 3 bases and the V segment lost 3 bases, leaving 3 bases of the junction unmatched. Looked up from germline, CDR1 is LNHDA and CDR2 is SQIVND (reference sequence). The CDR3 sequence is 14 residues long.

This clone has just one count. This chain uses TRBV7-9 with TRBJ1-3; D gene ambiguous. CDR1 is SEHNR, CDR2 FQNEAQ, per germline (reference sequence). V was cut by 3 bases and J by 0 bases, with 9 bases left in between. CDR3 length equals 15 residues. The CDR3 here is CASSFPAGSGNTIYF. CDR3 coding DNA: TGTGCCAGCAGCTTCCCAGCGGGCTCTGGAAACACCATATATTTT.

This clone was observed once. The V call is TRBV11-2, the J call TRBJ2-7; weak D call: TRBD1 (5 bases). Per the germline V gene, CDR1 is SGHAT and CDR2 is FQNNGV. This CDR3 comprises 15 residues. V was clipped by 1 base and J by 3 bases, with 13 bases between them. The CDR3 DNA reads as TGTGCCAGCAGCTTAGCACTAAGGGGAAGCTACGAGCAGTACTTC. Its protein product is CASSLALRGSYEQYF.

The chain employs TRBV11-3 and TRBJ2-1; tentative D call: TRBD2 (5 bases). There are 16 residues in the CDR3. Germline lookup yields CDR1 SGHNT and CDR2 YENEEA. The V end lost 1 base, the J end lost 7 bases, and 17 bases lay between the germline ends. CDR3 protein: CASSLGWERSGNEQFF. CDR3 nucleotide sequence: TGTGCCAGCAGCTTAGGTTGGGAAAGGTCGGGGAATGAGCAGTTCTTC.

The chain joins TRBV12-5 to TRBJ1-4, with a possible D match to TRBD1 (5 bases). The V end was cut by 1 base, the J end by 1 base, with 7 bases between. This CDR3 has 15 residues. Germline V gene data show CDR1 as LGHNT and CDR2 as FRNRAP. In DNA, the CDR3 is TGTGCTAGTGGTTTGGCGACAGTAACTAATGAAAAACTGTTTTTT. Its translation is CASGLATVTNEKLFF.

The CDR3 DNA sequence: TGTGCCAGTAGTATTCCAGGGGACTCCTACGAGCAGTACTTC. Protein sequence: CASSIPGDSYEQYF. The chain recombines TRBV19 with TRBJ2-7, with TRBD1 as a possible D gene (6 bases). The CDR3 sequence is 14 residues long. The germline gives CDR1 LNHDA, CDR2 SQIVND (reference sequence). Trimming cost V 3 bases and J 0 bases, with 9 bases left between them.

The chain has TRBV11-3 and TRBJ2-5; D possibly corresponds to TRBD1 (5 bases). The germline gives CDR1 SGHNT, CDR2 YENEEA. The CDR3 covers 15 residues. V was clipped by 0 bases and J by 6 bases, with 14 bases between them. The CDR3 DNA sequence: TGTGCCAGCAGCTTAGATCTCAGGGATTCAAAGACCCAGTACTTC. Its translation is CASSLDLRDSKTQYF.

The rearrangement joins TRBV19 to TRBJ2-3, with D perhaps TRBD2 (6 bases). The CDR3 extends over 14 amino acids. Germline CDR1 and CDR2: LNHDA and SQIVND (reference sequence). V was clipped by 4 bases and J by 0 bases, with 8 bases between them. Written as DNA, the CDR3 is TGTGCCAGTAGTAGGCGGGGAAGCACAGATACGCAGTATTTT. Protein: CASSRRGSTDTQYF.

The rearrangement links TRBV6-4 to TRBJ2-3; D ambiguous. The germline V gene has CDR1 MRHNA and CDR2 SNTAGT. With 3 bases removed from V and 2 bases from J, the gap between germline ends came to 6 bases. The CDR3 has 13 amino acids. CDR3 sequence reads: CASSEAVTDTQYF. The CDR3 nucleotides read TGTGCCAGCAGTGAGGCGGTCACAGATACGCAGTATTTT.

The V gene is TRBV4-1, the J gene TRBJ1-5; possibly TRBD1 for D (5 bases). Trimming cost V 3 bases and J 0 bases, with 9 bases left between them. The CDR3 extends over 15 amino acids. The germline V gene encodes CDR1 MGHRA and CDR2 YSYEKL. CDR3 in DNA: TGCGCCAGCAGCCAGTCAGGGTATAGCAATCAGCCCCAGCATTTT. It yields the protein CASSQSGYSNQPQHF.

The chain carries TRBV10-3 and TRBJ2-1; the match to TRBD1 covers 9 bases. With 11 bases clipped from V and 5 bases from J, the junction kept 7 bases outside the gene matches. CDR1 ENHRY and CDR2 SYGVKD come from the germline V gene. The CDR3 loop spans 13 amino acids. The CDR3 sequence: CASAGTGHNEQFF. CDR3 nucleotides: TGTGCCTCGGCCGGGACAGGGCACAATGAGCAGTTCTTC.

The chain joins TRBV29-1 to TRBJ1-2; D might be TRBD1 (6 bases). From germline, CDR1 is SQVTM and CDR2 ANQGSEA. Trimming removed 3 bases at V and 2 bases at J, with 19 bases between. The CDR3 contains 16 residues. The CDR3 sequence: CSVEEAGGGRNYGYTF. DNA of the CDR3: TGCAGCGTTGAGGAAGCCGGCGGGGGCCGGAACTATGGCTACACCTTC.

A single count supports this clone. CDR3 region: CSGGQQNTEAFF. DNA of the CDR3: TGCAGCGGAGGACAGCAGAACACTGAAGCTTTCTTT. The rearrangement links TRBV29-1 to TRBJ1-1; a weak D match, TRBD1 (6 bases). Between the trimmed V and J ends, which lost 7 bases and 1 base, there was a span of 10 bases. The CDR3 has 12 amino acids. Germline-derived CDR1 and CDR2 are SQVTM and ANQGSEA.

The chain employs TRBV9 and TRBJ2-5, with D unresolved. CDR3 length equals 12 residues. V was shortened by 4 bases and J by 8 bases, with 12 bases between the two germline ends. Germline-derived CDR1 and CDR2 are SGDLS and YYNGEE. CDR3 protein: CASSPTGDTQYF. The CDR3, as DNA: TGTGCCAGCAGCCCGACTGGAGACACCCAGTACTTC.

This chain uses TRBV6-6 with TRBJ2-5; D is possibly TRBD1 (6 bases). Per germline, CDR1 MNHNY and CDR2 SVGAGI (reference sequence). The CDR3 spans 15 residues. The ends were cut back, 2 bases at V and 4 bases at J, with 14 bases in the middle. Here the CDR3 reads CASSYGPGHAETQYF. The CDR3 nucleotides are TGTGCCAGCAGTTACGGACCGGGACACGCAGAGACCCAGTACTTC.

The rearrangement links TRBV6-5 to TRBJ2-7, with 10 positions matching TRBD2. The CDR3 loop spans 13 amino acids. Trimming cost V 6 bases and J 6 bases; bases outside gene matches: 5. The V gene's germline CDR1 is MNHEY and CDR2 SVGAGI. The CDR3 nucleotides are TGTGCCAGCAGCGGGACTAGCGTCCGCGAGCAGTACTTC. Amino acid sequence: CASSGTSVREQYF.

This chain joins TRBV11-1 and TRBJ1-1, with D perhaps TRBD1 (5 bases). This CDR3 has 12 residues. V lost 5 bases to trimming and J lost 10 bases, with 14 bases between them. Germline V gives CDR1 SGHAT, CDR2 FQDESV (reference sequence). CDR3 nucleotides: TGTGCCAGCAGCCCGACAGTGGTGGGAGCTTTCTTT. It encodes CASSPTVVGAFF.

The chain has TRBV19 and TRBJ1-3; 7 positions agree with TRBD1. Germline assignment: CDR1 LNHDA and CDR2 SQIVND (reference sequence). V was pared by 1 base and J by 3 bases, with 6 bases of the junction left unmatched. CDR3 length: 16 residues. The CDR3 is CASSIGTGEGGNTIYF. CDR3 in DNA: TGTGCCAGTAGTATAGGCACAGGGGAAGGTGGAAACACCATATATTTT.

The CDR3 nucleotides read TGTGCCAGCAGTCCAAGACAGGGCCCCTACAATGAGCAGTTCTTC. Its protein is CASSPRQGPYNEQFF. The chain has TRBV27 and TRBJ2-1; TRBD1 matches at 7 bases. The CDR3 runs 15 residues. Germline V gene lookup returns CDR1 MNHEY and CDR2 SMNVEV (reference sequence). V was pared by 5 bases and J by 2 bases, with 6 bases of the junction left unmatched.

The J gene is TRBJ2-7, the V gene TRBV19; weak D call: TRBD2 (5 bases). Trimming left V 5 bases short and J 6 bases short, with 20 bases between. The V gene's germline CDR1 is LNHDA and CDR2 SQIVND (reference sequence). This CDR3 has 15 residues. The CDR3 protein is CASSVELVYGFEQYF. The CDR3 nucleotides are TGTGCCAGTAGTGTTGAACTAGTTTACGGTTTCGAGCAGTACTTC.

The chain joins TRBV11-2 to TRBJ2-3, with unresolved D. The CDR3 sequence is 16 residues long. Germline CDR1 SGHAT, CDR2 FQNNGV. Between the trimmed V and J ends, which lost 4 bases and 1 base, there was a span of 15 bases. DNA of the CDR3: TGTGCCAGCAGCTCCCCCGGCAGGTTCCGCACAGATACGCAGTATTTT. Translating gives CASSSPGRFRTDTQYF. The full variable domain, completed using reference TRBV11-2 and TRBJ2-3, is EAGVAQSPRYKIIEKRQSVAFWCNPISGHATLYWYQQILGQGPKLLIQFQNNGVVDDSQLPKDRFSAERLKGVDSTLKIQPAKLEDSAVYLCASSSPGRFRTDTQYFGPGTRLTVL.

The chain employs TRBV27 and TRBJ1-5; TRBD1 aligns across 7 bases. Germline V gene lookup returns CDR1 MNHEY and CDR2 SMNVEV (reference sequence). The ends lost 6 bases at V and 3 bases at J; junction bases unmatched: 11. The CDR3 is 16 amino acids. This CDR3 is CASSRRGTVINQPQHF. The DNA for the CDR3 is TGTGCCAGCAGCCGCCGAGGGACAGTAATCAATCAGCCCCAGCATTTT.

The chain links TRBV7-3 to TRBJ2-7; 13 nucleotides line up with TRBD2. Unmatched junction bases numbered 10, after V lost 5 bases and J lost 3 bases. The CDR3 is 17 amino acids. CDR1 is SGHTA and CDR2 is FQGTGA in the germline V gene. CDR3 bases: TGTGCCAGCAGCCCGGGTCCGGGACTAGCGGGAAACTACGAGCAGTACTTC. Its translation is CASSPGPGLAGNYEQYF.

The CDR3 DNA is TGCGCCAGCAGCCCCGGGACAGGGGTATCCAATGAGCAGTTCTTC. Translation: CASSPGTGVSNEQFF. This rearrangement joins TRBV5-1 to TRBJ2-1; 10 nucleotides agree with TRBD1. CDR1 and CDR2 (germline): SGHRS, YFSETQ. The junction had 7 bases not matched to a gene; V was cut back by 4 bases and J by 6 bases. The CDR3 is 15 amino acids. The variable domain in full, completed from reference TRBV5-1 and TRBJ2-1, reads KAGVTQTPRYLIKTRGQQVTLSCSPISGHRSVSWYQQTPGQGLQFLFEYFSETQRNKGNFPGRFSGRQFSNSRSEMNVSTLELGDSALYLCASSPGTGVSNEQFFGPGTRLTVL.

This CDR3 is CASSDILAKNIQYF. DNA of the CDR3: TGTGCCAGCAGCGACATCCTAGCCAAAAACATTCAGTACTTC. The rearrangement uses TRBV25-1 and TRBJ2-4; no definite D call. CDR3 size: 14 residues. Trimming left V 6 bases short and J 0 bases short, with 9 bases between. CDR1 is MGHDK, CDR2 SYGVNS, per germline.

J is TRBJ2-5 and V is TRBV13; D perhaps matches TRBD1 (6 bases). The CDR3 totals 15 residues. CDR1 and CDR2 from the germline V gene are PRHDT and FYEKMQ (reference sequence). V gave up 5 bases and J gave up 4 bases, with 17 bases separating them. CDR3 DNA: TGTGCCAGCAGCGCATCGGTTTGGGGGCTAGAGACCCAGTACTTC. Translated, it gives CASSASVWGLETQYF.